A selection of T cell receptor beta chains follows, all from one sample in a study of response to subunit inactivated influenza vaccine. TCRdb processed the RT-PCR reads anew with MiXCR; each CDR3 protein has one entry. Found here are roughly 700,000 distinct CDR3 sequences, 15% to 17% of them singletons; the top ten hold approximately 10%. The sample here was PBMCs from blood, taken 11 to 12 days after vaccination. The receptors were sampled from a man between 50 and 59 years old who received an inactivated influenza vaccine. Each CDR3 is given with its conserved first and last residue. D genes are given only for firm matches. The size entry is marked missing in some rows and otherwise reads once, few, many or a size class.

clone size	V gene	J gene	D gene	CDR3 DNA	CDR3 protein
many	TRBV12-3/TRBV12-4	TRBJ1-6	-	TGTGCCAGCAGTCCCAGGGGAGGATCACCCCTCCACTTT	CASSPRGGSPLHF
few	TRBV9	TRBJ2-2	TRBD2	TGTGCCAGCAGCGTAGCTCGACTAGCCGTAACGAACACCGGGGAGCTGTTTTTT	CASSVARLAVTNTGELFF
-	TRBV19	TRBJ2-5	-	TGTGCCAGTAGTATAGGGGACGGCTCCGCGGCGCTCCAAGAGACCCAGTACTTC	CASSIGDGSAALQETQYF
many	TRBV2	TRBJ2-7	-	TGTGCCAGCAGTGTGCAGGTTTCCTACGAGCAGTACTTC	CASSVQVSYEQYF
-	TRBV12-3/TRBV12-4	TRBJ2-3	TRBD2	TGTGCCAGCAGTCGTAGCGGGGGCGGGACAGATACGCAGTATTTT	CASSRSGGGTDTQYF
many	TRBV29-1	TRBJ2-3	TRBD1	TGCAGCGTTGAAGACTTCCGACAGGGGGCGGCCACAGATACGCAGTATTTT	CSVEDFRQGAATDTQYF
-	TRBV4-2	TRBJ2-7	-	TGTGCCAGCAGCCAAGATTCATACGGCTACGAGCAGTACTTC	CASSQDSYGYEQYF
few	TRBV19	TRBJ2-1	-	TGTGCCAGTAGTCCCCTTGGGAGCAATGAGCAGTTCTTC	CASSPLGSNEQFF
-	TRBV12-3/TRBV12-4	TRBJ1-5	TRBD1	TGTGCCAGCAGTTACAGGGGTAGCAATCAGCCCCAGCATTTT	CASSYRGSNQPQHF
-	TRBV28	TRBJ2-7	-	TGTGCCACGCGAGACTCGTTAAGGGAGCAGGACTTC	CATRDSLREQDF
few	TRBV28	TRBJ2-1	TRBD2	TGTGCCAGCAGTTTCAGTCGAACAGCGGGGTTGAGGTATGAGCAGTTCTTC	CASSFSRTAGLRYEQFF
few	TRBV11-2	TRBJ2-7	-	TGTGCCAGCAGCTTAGGTGTGAGACAGACCTACGAGCAGTACTTC	CASSLGVRQTYEQYF
-	TRBV4-3	TRBJ1-4	TRBD1	TGCGCCAGCAGCCAAGGACAGGGGCCTGAAAAACTGTTTTTT	CASSQGQGPEKLFF
-	TRBV5-1	TRBJ2-7	-	TGCGCCAGCAGCTTTAACCCCTCCACCTACGAGCAGTACTTC	CASSFNPSTYEQYF
few	TRBV7-2	TRBJ2-3	-	TGTGCCAGCAGCTTAAGGTCCGGCACAGATACGCAGTATTTT	CASSLRSGTDTQYF
-	TRBV6-1	TRBJ1-6	-	TGTGCCAGCAGACAATTACAGGGTCCAAGTTCACCCCTCCACTTT	CASRQLQGPSSPLHF
few	TRBV20-1	TRBJ2-2	-	TGCAGTGCTAGAGCAGGGTCGCGCACCGGGGAGCTGTTTTTT	CSARAGSRTGELFF
-	TRBV28	TRBJ2-5	-	TGTGTCAGCAATATACGACGGACACCAAAAGAGACCCAGTACTTC	CVSNIRRTPKETQYF
few	TRBV29-1	TRBJ2-3	TRBD1	TGCAGCGTTGAAACAGGGGAGGATACGCAGTATTTT	CSVETGEDTQYF
-	TRBV5-1	TRBJ2-5	TRBD2	TGCGCCAGCAGCCCGAGCGGGGGACGTACTGAGACCCAGTACTTC	CASSPSGGRTETQYF
-	TRBV28	TRBJ2-7	-	TGTGCCAGCAGTTTGTTTGGCGGGAACGACGAGCAGTACTTC	CASSLFGGNDEQYF
-	TRBV10-3	TRBJ1-4	TRBD1	TGTGCCATCAGTGACCCCGGGACAGGGGCCACTAATGAAAAACTGTTTTTT	CAISDPGTGATNEKLFF
-	TRBV29-1	TRBJ1-1	-	TGCAGCGTTGATAGACACCAGAACACTGAAGCTTTCTTT	CSVDRHQNTEAFF
-	TRBV7-2	TRBJ1-6	-	TGTGCCAGCAGCGTAGACAGTAGCTCCTATAATTCACCCCTCCACTTT	CASSVDSSSYNSPLHF
-	TRBV15	TRBJ2-5	-	TGTGCCACCAGCAGAGTGATGGCGTTACAAGAGACCCAGTACTTC	CATSRVMALQETQYF
-	TRBV18	TRBJ2-1	TRBD2	TGTGCCAGCTCACCGACTAGCGGGAGATGGGTCGGTTGGTTCTTC	CASSPTSGRWVGWFF
-	TRBV20-1	TRBJ1-2	-	TGCAGTGCTGTACTCAGGGGCGGGATTGAGGGCTACACCTTC	CSAVLRGGIEGYTF
few	TRBV29-1	TRBJ2-7	TRBD1	TGCAGCGTTGAGCTCACCTCGGAGGGACAGGGTTACGAGCAGTACTTC	CSVELTSEGQGYEQYF
few	TRBV7-9	TRBJ2-5	TRBD1	TGTGCCAGCAGAAAACAGGGGGGAGAGACCCAGTACTTC	CASRKQGGETQYF
-	TRBV7-9	TRBJ1-1	TRBD1	TGTGCCAGCAGAGGGACAGCAAAAGAGAACACTGAAGCTTTCTTT	CASRGTAKENTEAFF
few	TRBV20-1	TRBJ2-1	TRBD2	TGCAGTGCCCCGACACTAGCGGGGTATCACAATGAGCAGTTCTTC	CSAPTLAGYHNEQFF
many	TRBV7-2	TRBJ2-2	-	TGTGCCAGCAGCCCCTCGGGGGTCCGCACCGGGGAGCTGTTTTTT	CASSPSGVRTGELFF
-	TRBV19	TRBJ2-5	-	TGTGCCAGTAGTGAGACGGATCTGACGGGGGAGACCCAGTACTTC	CASSETDLTGETQYF
few	TRBV20-1	TRBJ2-3	-	TGCAGTGCCCCAACGTTGGGGTTGTCGGATACGCAGTATTTT	CSAPTLGLSDTQYF
few	TRBV15	TRBJ1-6	-	TGTGCCACCAGCATCTTGATTAATTCACCCCTCCACTTT	CATSILINSPLHF
-	TRBV4-2	TRBJ2-7	TRBD1	TGTGCCAGCAGCCAGCCGGGACAGAGCTCCTACGAGCAGTACTTC	CASSQPGQSSYEQYF
-	TRBV20-1	TRBJ2-7	-	TGCAGTGCAAAAAGAGCGGCTACCTACGAGCAGTACTTC	CSAKRAATYEQYF
-	TRBV20-1	TRBJ1-1	-	TGCAGTGCTAAACAGCCTTATGAAGCTTTCTTT	CSAKQPYEAFF
-	TRBV20-1	TRBJ1-1	-	TGCAGTGCTAGAGATATAACGGTCCGTACTGAAGCTTTCTTT	CSARDITVRTEAFF
-	TRBV11-2	TRBJ2-5	TRBD2	TGTGCCAGCAGCTTAGTGCTAGCGGGAGGACTAGAGACCCAGTACTTC	CASSLVLAGGLETQYF
-	TRBV24-1	TRBJ1-2	TRBD1	TGTGCCACCAGTGATGGGGGACAGGGGGGCGGCTACACCTTC	CATSDGGQGGGYTF
-	TRBV12-3/TRBV12-4	TRBJ2-3	-	TGTGCCAGCAGCCCTAGTGGGAGAGCGCAGTATTTT	CASSPSGRAQYF
few	TRBV6-2/TRBV6-3	TRBJ1-1	-	TGTGCCAGCAGTTACCCCATAGATGAAGCTTTCTTT	CASSYPIDEAFF
few	TRBV10-3	TRBJ1-5	-	TGTGCCATCAGCGAAACACAATACGGCAAATGGGAGCCCCAGCATTTT	CAISETQYGKWEPQHF
-	TRBV4-2	TRBJ2-1	TRBD2	TGTGCCAGCAGCCAAGTCGGGCTAGCGGGGGGAACCCAGTTCTTC	CASSQVGLAGGTQFF
many	TRBV20-1	TRBJ2-7	-	TGCAGTGCTGTACGGGGGAGGAGCCCTCAGTACTTC	CSAVRGRSPQYF
few	TRBV6-6	TRBJ2-7	-	TGTGCCACCGGGACAACTAACTACGAGCAGTACTTC	CATGTTNYEQYF
-	TRBV5-1	TRBJ2-7	-	TGCGCCAGCAGCTTGGCCCACGGGTTTCGGAACGAGCAGTACTTC	CASSLAHGFRNEQYF
-	TRBV15	TRBJ1-1	-	TGTGCCACCAGCAGAGATCTCGGGGCCATGAACACTGAAGCTTTCTTT	CATSRDLGAMNTEAFF
few	TRBV6-1	TRBJ1-4	-	TGTGCCAGCAGTAGGACTTTTGAAAAACTGTTTTTT	CASSRTFEKLFF
-	TRBV12-3/TRBV12-4	TRBJ2-1	TRBD2	TGTGCCAGCAGTCGGGGACTAGCGGGGACCCCGCGGTTCTTC	CASSRGLAGTPRFF
-	TRBV20-1	TRBJ1-2	-	TGCAGTGCTACAGGGGCTGGTGGCTACACCTTC	CSATGAGGYTF
few	TRBV6-6	TRBJ2-1	-	TGTGCCAGCAGATCGGACAGCAACAATGAGCAGTTCTTC	CASRSDSNNEQFF
-	TRBV9	TRBJ2-1	-	TGTGCCAGCAGCGCGACAGGCCTGATAACCCGCTCCTACAATGAGCAGTTCTTC	CASSATGLITRSYNEQFF
-	TRBV4-2	TRBJ1-4	TRBD1	TGTGCCAGCAGCCTGGACAGGGGTGAAGAAAAACTGTTTTTT	CASSLDRGEEKLFF
-	TRBV6-2/TRBV6-3	TRBJ1-1	-	TGTGCCAGCAGTTATTCCCCCCACCAAATCCCTGGAGCTTTCTTT	CASSYSPHQIPGAFF
few	TRBV6-2/TRBV6-3	TRBJ1-1	-	TGTGCCAGCAGTTACTCGGGCAGGGCGGATGAAGCTTTCTTT	CASSYSGRADEAFF
few	TRBV18	TRBJ1-1	-	TGTGCCAGCTCACCACCTCGGGGAATGAACACTGAAGCTTTCTTT	CASSPPRGMNTEAFF
-	TRBV28	TRBJ2-4	TRBD2	TGTGCCAGCAGGTCTAGCGGGACGGGGGCCAAAAACATTCAGTACTTC	CASRSSGTGAKNIQYF
-	TRBV12-3/TRBV12-4	TRBJ1-6	-	TGTGCCAGCAGTTTAGAAGGGTCAAATGTGAATTCACCCCTCCACTTT	CASSLEGSNVNSPLHF